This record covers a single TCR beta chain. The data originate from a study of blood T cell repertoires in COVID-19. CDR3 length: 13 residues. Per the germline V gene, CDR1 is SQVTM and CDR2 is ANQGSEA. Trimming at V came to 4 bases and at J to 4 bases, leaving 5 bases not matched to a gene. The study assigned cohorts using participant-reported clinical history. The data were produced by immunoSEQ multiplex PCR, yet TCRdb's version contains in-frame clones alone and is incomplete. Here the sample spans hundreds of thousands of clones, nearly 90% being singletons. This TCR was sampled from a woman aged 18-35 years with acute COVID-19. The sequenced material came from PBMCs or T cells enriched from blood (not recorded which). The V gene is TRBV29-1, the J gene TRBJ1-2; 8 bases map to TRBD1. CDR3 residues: CSVGTGTGYGYTF. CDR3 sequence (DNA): TGCAGCGTTGGGACAGGGACGGGCTATGGCTACACCTTC.